Shown below are 2 T cell receptor beta chains from a single sample sequenced in a study of T cell repertoires in cytomegalovirus infection. Each CDR3 protein gets one entry after TCRdb re-called the reads with MiXCR. The profile shows roughly 600,000 distinct CDR3 sequences, 24% of them singletons. Sequenced: CD8+ T cells from PBMCs. The receptor source for this set is a human donor in good health (CMV status not recorded). Some clones in this sample may be carry-over from other donors' samples.

The J gene is TRBJ2-7, the V gene TRBV20-1, with D perhaps given as TRBD1 or TRBD2 (5 bases each). With 6 bases removed from V and 4 bases from J, the gap between germline ends came to 16 bases. This CDR3 has 13 residues. Germline CDR1 DFQATT, CDR2 SNEGSKA (reference sequence). The CDR3 loop reads CSAHRDGMYEQYV. As DNA, the CDR3 is TGCAGTGCCCATCGGGACGGAATGTACGAGCAGTACGTC.

The chain is built from TRBV5-5 and TRBJ1-1, with TRBD1 matching 9 bases. Germline-derived CDR1 and CDR2 are SGHKS and YYEKEE (reference sequence). The J segment lost 2 bases and the V segment lost 3 bases, leaving 8 bases of the junction unmatched. This CDR3 spans 16 amino acids. The CDR3 bases are TGTGCCAGCAGCTCCCCGGGACAGGGATTAAACACTGAAGCTTTCTTT. Amino acid sequence: CASSSPGQGLNTEAFF.